Listed below are T cell receptor beta chains from one sample, sequenced in a study of cytomegalovirus exposure and HLA in healthy donors. Only in-frame clones appear in the TCRdb table, and some are missing; sequencing was by immunoSEQ multiplex PCR. Among tens of thousands of clones listed, roughly 85% were seen once. Sequencing used PBMCs. The source is a female donor in good health and CMV-seronegative. Both conserved end residues are part of each CDR3. The D gene is left open where the match is weak. Clone size is stated in some rows and not others, as once, few, many or a class when expanded.

TRBD2 | TRBJ2-5 | NA | TRBV7-2 | CASSLGTSGETQYF | TGTGCCAGCAGCTTAGGAACTAGCGGAGAGACCCAGTACTTC
NA | TRBJ1-1 | NA | TRBV4-3 | CASSQDAAGKTEAFF | TGCGCCAGCAGCCAAGATGCGGCAGGGAAGACTGAAGCTTTCTTT
NA | TRBJ1-5 | NA | TRBV15 | CATSEGTGNQPQHF | TGTGCCACCAGCGAGGGTACGGGCAATCAGCCCCAGCATTTT
TRBD1 | TRBJ1-1 | NA | TRBV19 | CASSLTGTGSTEAFF | TGTGCCAGTAGTCTGACCGGGACAGGGAGCACTGAAGCTTTCTTT
NA | TRBJ2-7 | NA | TRBV4-2 | CASSQVGGQRRYEQYF | TGTGCCAGCAGCCAAGTTGGCGGTCAGCGGAGGTACGAGCAGTACTTC
TRBD2 | TRBJ2-3 | once | TRBV18 | CASLPSGRASTDTQYF | TGTGCCAGCCTGCCTAGCGGGAGGGCATCCACAGATACGCAGTATTTT
NA | TRBJ2-7 | NA | TRBV19 | CASREGHSAREQYF | TGTGCCAGCCGAGAGGGACACTCGGCGCGGGAGCAGTACTTC
NA | TRBJ2-7 | once | TRBV9 | CASSAGDRVSYEQYF | TGTGCCAGCAGCGCGGGAGACAGGGTCAGCTACGAGCAGTACTTC
NA | TRBJ2-6 | NA | TRBV4-3 | CASSQEPAQVGSGANGLTF | TGCGCCAGCAGCCAAGAACCCGCGCAGGTTGGCTCTGGGGCCAACGGCCTGACTTTC
NA | TRBJ1-1 | NA | TRBV5-1 | CASSLELNTEAFF | TGCGCCAGCAGCTTGGAGCTAAACACTGAAGCTTTCTTT
NA | TRBJ2-7 | NA | TRBV14 | CASSQGILAAYEQYF | TGTGCCAGCAGCCAAGGAATCCTAGCAGCCTACGAGCAGTACTTC
NA | TRBJ2-4 | NA | TRBV25-1 | CASTGSIKNIQYF | TGTGCCAGCACGGGTTCTATAAAAAACATTCAGTACTTC
TRBD1 | TRBJ2-1 | NA | TRBV7-3 | CASSRDSQNEQFF | TGTGCCAGCAGCCGGGACAGCCAGAATGAGCAGTTCTTC
NA | TRBJ1-5 | NA | TRBV28 | CASSPAPARASNQPQHF | TGTGCCAGCAGTCCCGCCCCAGCCAGGGCAAGCAATCAGCCCCAGCATTTT
NA | TRBJ2-3 | NA | TRBV7-2 | CASSLFLQGSTDTQYF | TGTGCCAGCAGCTTATTTCTCCAGGGAAGCACAGATACGCAGTATTTT
NA | TRBJ1-2 | NA | TRBV5-8 | CASSTKDRLGGYTF | TGTGCCAGCAGCACCAAGGACAGACTCGGGGGCTACACCTTC
TRBD2 | TRBJ2-7 | NA | TRBV28 | CASRAAGNSYEQYF | TGTGCCAGCAGGGCAGCGGGGAACTCCTACGAGCAGTACTTC
NA | TRBJ1-2 | NA | TRBV27 | CASSLYGVGYTF | TGTGCCAGCAGTTTATACGGGGTCGGCTACACCTTC
TRBD2 | TRBJ2-5 | NA | TRBV5-6 | CASSLIRRSSGYQETQYF | TGTGCCAGCAGCTTGATTAGGCGCTCTAGCGGGTACCAAGAGACCCAGTACTTC
NA | TRBJ2-7 | NA | TRBV7-9 | CASSLTQTSSVNSYEQYF | TGTGCCAGCAGCTTGACCCAAACTTCTAGCGTAAACTCCTACGAGCAGTACTTC
TRBD2 | TRBJ2-7 | NA | TRBV5-4 | CASSLETGGPVRDF | TGTGCCAGCAGCTTGGAAACGGGAGGGCCTGTCCGGGACTTC
TRBD1 | TRBJ2-7 | NA | TRBV7-8 | CASSGAGTGMYEQYF | TGTGCCAGCAGCGGGGCCGGGACAGGAATGTACGAGCAGTACTTC
NA | TRBJ2-7 | NA | TRBV7-8 | CASSSPGGGGYEQYF | TGTGCCAGCAGCTCCCCGGGAGGGGGCGGGTACGAGCAGTACTTC
NA | TRBJ1-1 | NA | TRBV27 | CASSLTGLNTEAFF | TGTGCCAGCAGTTTAACAGGGCTGAACACTGAAGCTTTCTTT
TRBD2 | TRBJ2-3 | NA | TRBV7-2 | CASSLSGSRDTQYF | TGTGCCAGCAGCCTTAGCGGGAGTCGGGATACGCAGTATTTT
TRBD1 | TRBJ1-5 | NA | TRBV28 | CASSLGDRQGIRNQPQHF | TGTGCCAGCAGTCTGGGGGACCGACAGGGGATCCGCAATCAGCCCCAGCATTTT
NA | TRBJ2-2 | NA | TRBV10-3 | CAIKVAGLFGELFF | TGTGCCATCAAGGTAGCCGGACTTTTCGGGGAGCTGTTTTTT
NA | TRBJ1-2 | few | TRBV18 | CASSPGGLTNYGYTF | TGTGCCAGCTCACCCGGGGGACTGACGAACTATGGCTACACCTTC
TRBD2 | TRBJ2-7 | NA | TRBV28 | CASSLLAGGYNEQYF | TGTGCCAGCAGCCTTCTAGCGGGAGGTTACAACGAGCAGTACTTC
TRBD2 | TRBJ2-7 | NA | TRBV6-1 | CASSEDLAGLSYEQYF | TGTGCCAGCAGTGAAGACCTAGCGGGGTTATCCTACGAGCAGTACTTC
TRBD1 | TRBJ1-2 | NA | TRBV6-6 | CASSYSGTAYGYTF | TGTGCCAGCAGTTACTCCGGGACAGCTTATGGCTACACCTTC
NA | TRBJ2-5 | NA | TRBV18 | CASSPTHVQETQYF | TGTGCCAGCTCACCAACTCATGTCCAAGAGACCCAGTACTTC
NA | TRBJ2-1 | NA | TRBV11-2 | CASSSLGSYNEQFF | TGTGCCAGCAGCTCCCTCGGCTCCTACAATGAGCAGTTCTTC
TRBD1 | TRBJ2-5 | NA | TRBV19 | CASSRRDRGETQYF | TGTGCCAGTAGCCGCCGGGACAGGGGAGAGACCCAGTACTTC
TRBD2 | TRBJ2-1 | NA | TRBV6-5 | CASSPTSGKRHEQFF | TGTGCCAGCAGTCCGACTAGCGGGAAGCGCCATGAGCAGTTCTTC
TRBD1 | TRBJ1-5 | NA | TRBV10-3 | CAISKGTGINQPQHF | TGTGCCATCAGTAAAGGGACAGGGATTAATCAGCCCCAGCATTTT
NA | TRBJ1-4 | NA | TRBV5-1 | CASSLEQGMGEKLFF | TGCGCCAGCAGCTTGGAACAGGGAATGGGTGAAAAACTGTTTTTT
TRBD1 | TRBJ1-5 | NA | TRBV19 | CASTWDRASNQPQHF | TGTGCCAGTACCTGGGACAGGGCTAGCAATCAGCCCCAGCATTTT
TRBD2 | TRBJ2-3 | NA | TRBV6-1 | CASSEVLAGGSDTQYF | TGTGCCAGCAGTGAGGTACTAGCGGGAGGATCAGATACGCAGTATTTT
TRBD1 | TRBJ1-6 | NA | TRBV2 | CASSENWDRRNSPLHF | TGTGCCAGCAGTGAAAACTGGGACAGGCGCAATTCACCCCTCCACTTT
NA | TRBJ2-7 | NA | TRBV18 | CASSPALTGSYEQYF | TGTGCCAGCTCACCCGCTCTGACGGGCTCCTACGAGCAGTACTTC
TRBD1 | TRBJ2-4 | NA | TRBV18 | CASSPGTGGAGAKNIQYF | TGTGCCAGCTCACCAGGGACAGGGGGCGCCGGGGCCAAAAACATTCAGTACTTC
TRBD2 | TRBJ2-3 | NA | TRBV7-3 | CASSLRASGGSTDTQYF | TGTGCCAGCAGCTTAAGGGCTAGCGGGGGAAGCACAGATACGCAGTATTTT
NA | TRBJ1-6 | NA | TRBV6-6 | CASSRDFYNSPLHF | TGTGCCAGCAGTCGGGACTTTTATAATTCACCCCTCCACTTT
NA | TRBJ2-5 | NA | TRBV18 | CASSPPGSYGTQYF | TGTGCCAGCTCACCCCCGGGTTCTTACGGGACCCAGTACTTC